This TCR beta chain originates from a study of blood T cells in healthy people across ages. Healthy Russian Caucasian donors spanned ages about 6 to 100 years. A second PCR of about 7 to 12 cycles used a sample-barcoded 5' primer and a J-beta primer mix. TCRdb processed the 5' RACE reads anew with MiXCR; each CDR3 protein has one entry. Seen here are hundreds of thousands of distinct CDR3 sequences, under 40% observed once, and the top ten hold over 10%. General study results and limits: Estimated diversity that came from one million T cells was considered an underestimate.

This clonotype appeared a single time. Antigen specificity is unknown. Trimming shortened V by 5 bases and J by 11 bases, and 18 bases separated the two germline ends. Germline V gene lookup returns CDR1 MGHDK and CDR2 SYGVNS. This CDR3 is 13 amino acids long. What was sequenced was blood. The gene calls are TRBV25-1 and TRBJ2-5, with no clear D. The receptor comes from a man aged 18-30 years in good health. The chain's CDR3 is CASSSPTLGRQYF. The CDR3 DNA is TGTGCCAGCAGTTCCCCGACTTTGGGCCGACAGTACTTC.